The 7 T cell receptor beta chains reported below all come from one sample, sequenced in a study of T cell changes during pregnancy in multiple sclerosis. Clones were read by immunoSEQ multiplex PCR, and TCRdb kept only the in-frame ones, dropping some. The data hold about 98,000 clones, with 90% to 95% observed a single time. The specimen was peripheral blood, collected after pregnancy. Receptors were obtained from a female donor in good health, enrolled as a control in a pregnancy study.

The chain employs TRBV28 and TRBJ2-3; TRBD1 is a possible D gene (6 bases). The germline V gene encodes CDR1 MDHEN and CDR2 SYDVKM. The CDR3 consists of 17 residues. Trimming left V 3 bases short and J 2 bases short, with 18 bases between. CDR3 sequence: CASSFGTGIGNTDTQYF. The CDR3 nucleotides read TGTGCCAGCAGTTTTGGAACAGGGATTGGGAACACAGATACGCAGTATTTT.

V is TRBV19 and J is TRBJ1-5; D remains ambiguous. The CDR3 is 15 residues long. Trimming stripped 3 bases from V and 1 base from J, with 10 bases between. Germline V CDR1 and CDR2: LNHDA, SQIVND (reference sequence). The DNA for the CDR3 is TGTGCCAGTAGTATCTATCCAAGCAGCAATCAGCCCCAGCATTTT. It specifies CASSIYPSSNQPQHF.

The CDR3 loop is CASTSQRIGELFF. Here the CDR3 DNA reads TGTGCCAGTACTTCCCAGAGGATCGGGGAGCTGTTTTTT. The rearrangement uses TRBV19 and TRBJ2-2; D is ambiguous. CDR1 is LNHDA and CDR2 is SQIVND in the germline V gene (reference sequence). Trimming shortened V by 7 bases and J by 7 bases, and 13 bases separated the two germline ends. The CDR3 sequence is 13 residues long.

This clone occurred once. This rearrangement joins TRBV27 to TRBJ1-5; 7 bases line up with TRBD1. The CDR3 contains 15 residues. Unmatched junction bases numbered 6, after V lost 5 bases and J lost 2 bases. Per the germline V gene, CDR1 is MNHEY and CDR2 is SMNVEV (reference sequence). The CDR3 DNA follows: TGTGCCAGCAGTCCCCACAGGGGTGGCAATCAGCCCCAGCATTTT. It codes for CASSPHRGGNQPQHF.

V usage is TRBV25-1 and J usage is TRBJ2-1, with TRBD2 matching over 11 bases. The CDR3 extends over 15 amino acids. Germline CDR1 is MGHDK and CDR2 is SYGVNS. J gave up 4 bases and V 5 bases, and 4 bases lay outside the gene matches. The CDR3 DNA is TGTGCCAGCAGTCTTGGGACTAGCGGTTACAATGAGCAGTTCTTC. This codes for CASSLGTSGYNEQFF.

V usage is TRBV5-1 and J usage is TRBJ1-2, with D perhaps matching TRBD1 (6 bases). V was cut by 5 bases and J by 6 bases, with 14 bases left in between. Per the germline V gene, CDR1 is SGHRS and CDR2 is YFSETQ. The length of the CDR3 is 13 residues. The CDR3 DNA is TGCGCCAGCAGACCTTCAGGGGCTAATGGCTACACCTTC. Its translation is CASRPSGANGYTF.

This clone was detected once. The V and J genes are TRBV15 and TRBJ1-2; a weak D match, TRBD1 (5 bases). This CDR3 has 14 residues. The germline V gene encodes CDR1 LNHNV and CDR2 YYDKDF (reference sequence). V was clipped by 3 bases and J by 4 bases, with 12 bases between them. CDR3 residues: CATSSSQEIYGYTF. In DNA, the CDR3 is TGTGCCACCAGCAGCTCACAGGAGATCTATGGCTACACCTTC.